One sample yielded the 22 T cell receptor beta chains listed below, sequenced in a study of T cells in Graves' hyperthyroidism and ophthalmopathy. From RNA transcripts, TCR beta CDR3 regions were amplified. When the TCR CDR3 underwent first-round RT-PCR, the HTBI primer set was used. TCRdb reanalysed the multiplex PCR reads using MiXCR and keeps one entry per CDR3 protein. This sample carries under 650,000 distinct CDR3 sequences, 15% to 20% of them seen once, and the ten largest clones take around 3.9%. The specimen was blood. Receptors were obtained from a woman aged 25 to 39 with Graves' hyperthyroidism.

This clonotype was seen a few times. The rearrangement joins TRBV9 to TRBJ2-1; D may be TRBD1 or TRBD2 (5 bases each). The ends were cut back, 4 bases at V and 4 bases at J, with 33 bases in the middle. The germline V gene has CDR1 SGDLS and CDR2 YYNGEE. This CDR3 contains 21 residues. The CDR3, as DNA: TGTGCCAGCAGCTCGACTCCCGCCGGGGCCTTCCCATTGATGAGTTACAATGAGCAGTTCTTC. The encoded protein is CASSSTPAGAFPLMSYNEQFF.

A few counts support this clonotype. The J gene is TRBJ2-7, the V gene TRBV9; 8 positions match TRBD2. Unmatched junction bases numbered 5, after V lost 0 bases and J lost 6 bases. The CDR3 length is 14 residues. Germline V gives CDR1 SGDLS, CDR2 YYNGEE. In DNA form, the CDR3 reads TGTGCCAGCAGCGTAGCGGGACTAGGTGGCGAGCAGTACTTC. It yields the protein CASSVAGLGGEQYF.

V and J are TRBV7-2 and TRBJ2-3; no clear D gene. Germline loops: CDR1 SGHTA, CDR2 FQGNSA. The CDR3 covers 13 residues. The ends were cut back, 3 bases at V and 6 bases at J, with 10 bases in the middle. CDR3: CASSLYARDTQYF. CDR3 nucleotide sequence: TGTGCCAGCAGCTTGTATGCGAGGGATACGCAGTATTTT. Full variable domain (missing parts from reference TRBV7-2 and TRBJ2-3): GAGVSQSPSNKVTEKGKDVELRCDPISGHTALYWYRQSLGQGLEFLIYFQGNSAPDKSGLPSDRFSAERTGGSVSTLTIQRTQQEDSAVYLCASSLYARDTQYFGPGTRLTVL.

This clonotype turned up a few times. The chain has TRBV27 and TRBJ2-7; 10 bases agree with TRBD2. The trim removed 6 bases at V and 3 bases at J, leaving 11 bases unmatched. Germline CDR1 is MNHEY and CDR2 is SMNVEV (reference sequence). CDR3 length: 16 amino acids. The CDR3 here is CASSPGLSSGSYEQYF. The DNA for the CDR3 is TGTGCCAGCAGCCCCGGGCTTTCTAGCGGGAGCTACGAGCAGTACTTC.

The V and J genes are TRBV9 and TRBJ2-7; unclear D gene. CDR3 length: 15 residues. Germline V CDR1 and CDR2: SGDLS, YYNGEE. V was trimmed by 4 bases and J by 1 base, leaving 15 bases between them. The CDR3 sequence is CASSRAASASYEQYF. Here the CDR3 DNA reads TGTGCCAGCAGCCGTGCGGCGAGCGCGTCCTACGAGCAGTACTTC.

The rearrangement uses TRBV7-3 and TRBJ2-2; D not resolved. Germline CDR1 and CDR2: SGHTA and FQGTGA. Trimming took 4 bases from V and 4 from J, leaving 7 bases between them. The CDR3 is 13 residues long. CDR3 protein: CASSWRPTGELFF. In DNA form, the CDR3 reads TGTGCCAGCAGCTGGAGACCCACCGGGGAGCTGTTTTTT.

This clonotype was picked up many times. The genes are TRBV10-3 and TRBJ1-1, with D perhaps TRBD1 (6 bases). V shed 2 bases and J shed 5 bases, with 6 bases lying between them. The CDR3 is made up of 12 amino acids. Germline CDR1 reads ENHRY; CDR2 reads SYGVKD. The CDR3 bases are TGTGCCATCAGTGAGACAGGGACTGAAGCTTTCTTT. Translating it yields CAISETGTEAFF.

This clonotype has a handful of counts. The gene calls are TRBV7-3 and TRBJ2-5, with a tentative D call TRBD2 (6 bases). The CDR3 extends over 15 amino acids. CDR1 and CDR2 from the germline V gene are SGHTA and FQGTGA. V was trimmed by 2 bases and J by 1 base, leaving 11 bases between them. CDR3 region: CASSLVPGLQETQYF. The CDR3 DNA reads TGTGCCAGCAGCTTAGTACCGGGACTCCAAGAGACCCAGTACTTC. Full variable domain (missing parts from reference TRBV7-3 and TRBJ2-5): GAGVSQTPSNKVTEKGKYVELRCDPISGHTALYWYRQSLGQGPEFLIYFQGTGAADDSGLPNDRFFAVRPEGSVSTLKIQRTERGDSAVYLCASSLVPGLQETQYFGPGTRLLVL.

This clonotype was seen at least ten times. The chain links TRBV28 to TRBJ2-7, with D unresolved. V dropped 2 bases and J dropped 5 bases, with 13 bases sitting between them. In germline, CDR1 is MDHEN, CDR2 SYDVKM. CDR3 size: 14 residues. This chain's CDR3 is CASSLQPASNEQYF. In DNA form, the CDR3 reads TGTGCCAGCAGTTTACAGCCAGCTTCGAACGAGCAGTACTTC. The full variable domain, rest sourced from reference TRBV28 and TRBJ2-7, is DVKVTQSSRYLVKRTGEKVFLECVQDMDHENMFWYRQDPGLGLRLIYFSYDVKMKEKGDIPEGYSVSREKKERFSLILESASTNQTSMYLCASSLQPASNEQYFGPGTRLTVT.

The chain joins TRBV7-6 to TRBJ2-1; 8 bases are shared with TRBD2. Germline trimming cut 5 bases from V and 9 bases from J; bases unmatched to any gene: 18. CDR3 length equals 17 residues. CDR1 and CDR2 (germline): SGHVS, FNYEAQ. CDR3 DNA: TGTGCCAGCAGCAACCGGAGAACCGGGACTAGACTTGGTGAGCAGTTCTTC. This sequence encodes CASSNRRTGTRLGEQFF.

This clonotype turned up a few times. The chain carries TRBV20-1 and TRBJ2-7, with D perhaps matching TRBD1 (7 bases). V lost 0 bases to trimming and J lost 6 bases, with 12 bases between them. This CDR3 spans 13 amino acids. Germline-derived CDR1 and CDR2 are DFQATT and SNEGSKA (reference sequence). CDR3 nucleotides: TGCAGTGCTAGAGATTTGCAGGGGGGCGAGCAGTACTTC. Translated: CSARDLQGGEQYF.

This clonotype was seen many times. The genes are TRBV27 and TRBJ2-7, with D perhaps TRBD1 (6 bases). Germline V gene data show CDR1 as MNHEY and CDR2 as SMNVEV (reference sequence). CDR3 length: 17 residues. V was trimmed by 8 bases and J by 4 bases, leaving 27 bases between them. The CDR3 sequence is CASPTRPTGPGLYEQYF. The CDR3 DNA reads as TGTGCCAGCCCCACTCGGCCGACAGGCCCAGGGCTTTACGAGCAGTACTTC.

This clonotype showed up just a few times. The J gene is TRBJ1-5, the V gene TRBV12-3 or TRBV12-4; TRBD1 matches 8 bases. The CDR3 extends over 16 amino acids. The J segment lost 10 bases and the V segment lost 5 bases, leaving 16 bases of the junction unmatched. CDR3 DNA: TGTGCCAGCAGTATAGGACAGGGAGCAGCCGGGACCCCCCAGCATTTT. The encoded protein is CASSIGQGAAGTPQHF.

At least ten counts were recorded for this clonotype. The CDR3 DNA sequence: TGTGCCAGCAGTTCAGGGGAACAGGAGACCCAGTACTTC. This translates into CASSSGEQETQYF. V and J are TRBV6-2 or TRBV6-3 and TRBJ2-5, with D possibly matching TRBD1 (6 bases). The CDR3 is 13 residues long. With 4 bases removed from V and 5 bases from J, the gap between germline ends came to 11 bases. Germline lookup yields CDR1 MNHEY and CDR2 SVGEGT.

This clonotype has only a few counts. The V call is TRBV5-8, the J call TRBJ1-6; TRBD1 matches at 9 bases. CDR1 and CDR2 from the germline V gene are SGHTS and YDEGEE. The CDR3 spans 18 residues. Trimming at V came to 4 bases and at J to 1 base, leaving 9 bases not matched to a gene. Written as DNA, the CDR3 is TGTGCCAGCAGCGCCGGGACAGGGAGTTGGTCCTATAATTCACCCCTCCACTTT. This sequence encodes CASSAGTGSWSYNSPLHF.

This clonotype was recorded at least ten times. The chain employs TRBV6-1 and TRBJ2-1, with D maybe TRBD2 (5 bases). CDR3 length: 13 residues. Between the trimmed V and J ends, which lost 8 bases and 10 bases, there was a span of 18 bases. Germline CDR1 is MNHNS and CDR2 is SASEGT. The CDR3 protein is CASRREFRAEQFF. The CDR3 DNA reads TGTGCCAGCCGAAGGGAGTTTAGGGCCGAGCAGTTCTTC.

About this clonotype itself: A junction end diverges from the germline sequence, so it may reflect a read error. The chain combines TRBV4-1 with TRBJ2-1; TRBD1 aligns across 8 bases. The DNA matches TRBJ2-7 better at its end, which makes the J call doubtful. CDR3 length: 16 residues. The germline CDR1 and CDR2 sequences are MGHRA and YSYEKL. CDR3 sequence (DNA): TGTGCCAGCAGCCAATCGACAGGGGAGTCCTACAATGAGCAGTACTTC. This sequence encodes CASSQSTGESYNEQYF.

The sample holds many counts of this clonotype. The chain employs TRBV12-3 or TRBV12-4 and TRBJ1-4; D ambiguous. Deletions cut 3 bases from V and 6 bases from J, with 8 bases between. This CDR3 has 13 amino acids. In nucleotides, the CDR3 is TGTGCCAGCAGTTTGGTGGGGTATGAAAAACTGTTTTTT. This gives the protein CASSLVGYEKLFF.

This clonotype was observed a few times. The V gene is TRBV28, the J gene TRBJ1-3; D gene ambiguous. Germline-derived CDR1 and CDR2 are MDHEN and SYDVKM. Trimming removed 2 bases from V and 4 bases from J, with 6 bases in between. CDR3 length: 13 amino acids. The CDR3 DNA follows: TGTGCCAGCAGTTTAGAAGAAGGAAACACCATATATTTT. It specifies CASSLEEGNTIYF.

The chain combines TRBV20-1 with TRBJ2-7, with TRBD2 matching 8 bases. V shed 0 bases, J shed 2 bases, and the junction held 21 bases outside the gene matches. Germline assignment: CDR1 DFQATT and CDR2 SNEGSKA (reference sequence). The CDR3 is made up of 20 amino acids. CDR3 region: CSARDLMKDRAGGLAYEQYF. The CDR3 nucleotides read TGCAGTGCTAGAGATCTGATGAAGGATCGGGCGGGAGGTCTGGCCTACGAGCAGTACTTC.

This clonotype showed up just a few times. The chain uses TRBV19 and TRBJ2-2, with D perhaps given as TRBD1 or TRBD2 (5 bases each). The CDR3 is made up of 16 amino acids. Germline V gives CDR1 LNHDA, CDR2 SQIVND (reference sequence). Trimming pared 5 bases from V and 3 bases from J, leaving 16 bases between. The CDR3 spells CASSDGGTDHTGELFF. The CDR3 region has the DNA TGTGCCAGTAGTGATGGGGGAACCGACCACACCGGGGAGCTGTTTTTT.

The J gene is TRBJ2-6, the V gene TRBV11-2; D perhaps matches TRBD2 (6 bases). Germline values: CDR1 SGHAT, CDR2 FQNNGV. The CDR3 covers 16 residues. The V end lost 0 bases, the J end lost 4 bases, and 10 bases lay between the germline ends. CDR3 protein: CASSLEEGPGANVLTF. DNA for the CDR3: TGTGCCAGCAGCTTAGAGGAGGGGCCAGGGGCCAACGTCCTGACTTTC. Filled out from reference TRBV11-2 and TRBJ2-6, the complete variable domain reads EAGVAQSPRYKIIEKRQSVAFWCNPISGHATLYWYQQILGQGPKLLIQFQNNGVVDDSQLPKDRFSAERLKGVDSTLKIQPAKLEDSAVYLCASSLEEGPGANVLTFGAGSRLTVL.